This T cell receptor beta chain was sequenced during a study of monozygotic twins with cystic fibrosis. Study outcomes and limitations: Low clonality (median around 0.0095) suggested a mostly naive repertoire.

Repertoires were generated with immunoSEQ multiplex PCR, while TCRdb's copy carries only in-frame clones and drops some. The data show approximately 36,000 clones, with 90% to 95% seen just once and 0.15% to 0.2% held by the top ten. As for this clone: Its antigen is not identified.

Germline CDR1 and CDR2: SGDLS and YYNGEE. Trimming took off 2 bases at V and 4 bases at J, with 16 bases between the two ends. This CDR3 region has 17 residues. The J gene is TRBJ1-6, the V gene TRBV9; no clear D. The clonotype comes from a boy between 2 and 15 years old with cystic fibrosis. Sequencing used blood. CDR3 amino acids: CASSVDYTGPYNSPLHF. The CDR3 region has the DNA TGTGCCAGCAGCGTGGACTACACGGGCCCTTATAATTCACCCCTCCACTTT.